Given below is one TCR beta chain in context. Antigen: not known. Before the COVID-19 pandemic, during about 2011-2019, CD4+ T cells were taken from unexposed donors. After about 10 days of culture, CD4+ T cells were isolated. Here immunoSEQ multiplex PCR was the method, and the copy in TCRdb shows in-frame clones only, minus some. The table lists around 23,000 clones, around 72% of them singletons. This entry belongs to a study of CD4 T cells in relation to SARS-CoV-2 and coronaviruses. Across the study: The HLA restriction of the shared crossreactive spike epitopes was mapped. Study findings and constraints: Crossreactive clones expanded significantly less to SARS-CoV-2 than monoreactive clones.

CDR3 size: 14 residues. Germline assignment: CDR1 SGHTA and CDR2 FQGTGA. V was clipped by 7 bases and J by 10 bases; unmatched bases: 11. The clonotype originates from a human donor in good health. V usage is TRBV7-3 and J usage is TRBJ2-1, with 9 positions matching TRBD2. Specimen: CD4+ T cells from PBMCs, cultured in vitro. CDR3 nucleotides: TGTGCCAGCAACGGGCTAGCGGGGCAGGGAGAGCAGTTCTTC. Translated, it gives CASNGLAGQGEQFF. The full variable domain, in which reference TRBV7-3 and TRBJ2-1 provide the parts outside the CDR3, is GAGVSQTPSNKVTEKGKYVELRCDPISGHTALYWYRQSLGQGPEFLIYFQGTGAADDSGLPNDRFFAVRPEGSVSTLKIQRTERGDSAVYLCASNGLAGQGEQFFGPGTRLTVL.